The clone carrying this TCR beta chain was picked up a small number of times. The antigen is unknown. The data belong to a study of identical twins. Study findings and constraints: The more abundant beta clonotypes in cord blood had fewer insertions, and memory repertoires did not show this.

The germline gives CDR1 SGHKS, CDR2 YYEKEE (reference sequence). CDR3 length: 15 amino acids. V was cut by 4 bases and J by 0 bases, with 8 bases left in between. TCRdb passed the 5' RACE reads through MiXCR, listing each CDR3 protein once. The data hold 400,000 to 650,000 distinct CDR3 sequences, with under 25% observed a single time. This same sample was also part of a study on T cells expressing NK-cell markers. That paper adds: The TCR beta repertoires were obtained from sorted CD3+CD56+NKG2C+, CD3+CD56+NKG2C- and CD3+CD56-NKG2C+ T cells. The same clonotypes also predominated in the CD3+CD56-NKG2C+ fraction of a few donors. Expanded clones of NKG2C+ T cells had an unclear HCMV specificity.

This TCR was sampled from a woman in her late teens or twenties in good health. This rearrangement joins TRBV5-5 to TRBJ2-6; D perhaps matches TRBD2 (6 bases). Sequenced sample: CD4+ T cells sorted from blood. The DNA of the CDR3 is TGTGCCAGCAGCCGTAGCGGCTCTGGGGCCAACGTCCTGACTTTC. Translating gives CASSRSGSGANVLTF. Based on the CDR3 plus reference TRBV5-5 and TRBJ2-6, the full variable domain is DAGVTQSPTHLIKTRGQQVTLRCSPISGHKSVSWYQQVLGQGPQFIFQYYEKEERGRGNFPDRFSARQFPNYSSELNVNALLLGDSALYLCASSRSGSGANVLTFGAGSRLTVL.